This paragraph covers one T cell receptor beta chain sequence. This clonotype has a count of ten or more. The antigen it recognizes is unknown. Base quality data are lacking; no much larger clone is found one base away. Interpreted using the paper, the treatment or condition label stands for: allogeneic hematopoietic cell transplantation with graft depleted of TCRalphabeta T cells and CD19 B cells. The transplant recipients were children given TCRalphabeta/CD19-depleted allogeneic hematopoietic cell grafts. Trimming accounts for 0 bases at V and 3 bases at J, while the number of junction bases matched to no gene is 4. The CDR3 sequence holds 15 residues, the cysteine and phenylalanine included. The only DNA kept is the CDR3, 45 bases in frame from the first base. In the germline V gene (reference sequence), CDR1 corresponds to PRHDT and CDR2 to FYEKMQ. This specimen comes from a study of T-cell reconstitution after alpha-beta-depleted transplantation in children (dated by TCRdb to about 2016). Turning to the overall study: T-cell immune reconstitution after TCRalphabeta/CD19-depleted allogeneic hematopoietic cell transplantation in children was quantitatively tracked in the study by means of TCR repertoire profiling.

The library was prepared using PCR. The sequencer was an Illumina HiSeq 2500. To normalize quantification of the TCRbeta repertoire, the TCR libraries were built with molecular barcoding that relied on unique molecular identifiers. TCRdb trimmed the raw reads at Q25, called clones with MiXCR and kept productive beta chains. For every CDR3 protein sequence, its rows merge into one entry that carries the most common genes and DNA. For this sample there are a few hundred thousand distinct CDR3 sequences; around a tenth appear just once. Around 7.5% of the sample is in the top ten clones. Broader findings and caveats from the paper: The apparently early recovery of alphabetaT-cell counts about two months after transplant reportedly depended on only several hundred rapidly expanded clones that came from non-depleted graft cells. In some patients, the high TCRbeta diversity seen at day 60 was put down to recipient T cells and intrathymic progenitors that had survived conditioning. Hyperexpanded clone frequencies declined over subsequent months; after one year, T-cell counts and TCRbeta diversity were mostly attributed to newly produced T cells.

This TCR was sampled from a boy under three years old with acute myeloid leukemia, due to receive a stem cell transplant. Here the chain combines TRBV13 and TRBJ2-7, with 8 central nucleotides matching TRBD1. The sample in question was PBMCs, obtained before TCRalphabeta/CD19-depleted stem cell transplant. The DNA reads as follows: TGTGCCAGCAGCTTAGGGTATGGACAGGGCTACGAGCAGTACTTC. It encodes CASSLGYGQGYEQYF.